This T cell receptor (beta chain) was observed in a study of T cells in Graves' hyperthyroidism and ophthalmopathy. There were TCR beta CDR3 regions amplified from RNA transcripts. An initial round of RT-PCR targeting the TCR CDR3 relied on the HTBI primer set. TCRdb processed the multiplex PCR reads anew with MiXCR; each CDR3 protein has one entry. The repertoire consists of 350,000 to 450,000 distinct CDR3 sequences, with about an eighth occurring once and the leading ten covering 25% to 30%. Germline CDR1 and CDR2: SGHTA and FQGNSA. The CDR3 contains 17 residues. Trimming shortened V by 2 bases and J by 4 bases, and 21 bases separated the two germline ends. Regarding the study as a whole: With a median lead of roughly 6.8 months before onset, the model predicted ophthalmopathy. Expanded thyroid clonotypes (above 0.001) were mostly also found in blood.

Remarks on this clonotype: Its antigen is not known.

It was uncontrolled infection, other autoimmune disease, pregnancy or lactation that excluded patients. This clonotype originated in a man in his forties or fifties with Graves' ophthalmopathy. V and J are TRBV7-2 and TRBJ2-7; a weak D match, TRBD1 (5 bases). Sequencing was performed on blood. This CDR3 reads CASSLRPQGRDGYEQYF. The CDR3 DNA reads TGTGCCAGCAGCTTACGGCCCCAGGGAAGGGATGGGTACGAGCAGTACTTC.